Each of the 19 T cell receptor beta chains below was sequenced from the same sample in a study of T cell responses to AZD1222 COVID-19 vaccine. Produced via immunoSEQ multiplex PCR; TCRdb's table is partial and in-frame only. The table lists 140,000 to 150,000 clones, approximately 89% of them singletons, with more than 12% in the top ten. The sequencing here drew on peripheral blood, taken on day 0 of AZD1222 vaccination. These receptors were collected from an adult in good health.

The rearrangement uses TRBV6-4 and TRBJ2-3; D uncertain. This CDR3 is 13 amino acids long. Trimming took off 0 bases at V and 4 bases at J, with 5 bases between the two ends. Germline CDR1 is MRHNA and CDR2 is SNTAGT. The CDR3 region has the DNA TGTGCCAGCAGTGACTCGGAAGCAGATACGCAGTATTTT. It translates to CASSDSEADTQYF.

The CDR3 sequence: CATSDPAGHPQHF. For the CDR3, the DNA is TGTGCCACCAGTGACCCCGCGGGTCATCCCCAGCATTTT. The chain carries TRBV24-1 and TRBJ1-5, with unresolved D. Between the trimmed V and J ends, which lost 4 bases and 10 bases, there was a span of 13 bases. This CDR3 has 13 residues. Germline CDR1 KGHDR, CDR2 SFDVKD.

This chain connects TRBV7-6 to TRBJ2-1; 8 bases are a match to TRBD1. Germline CDR1 and CDR2: SGHVS and FNYEAQ. CDR3 size: 18 residues. Trimming removed 3 bases from V and 1 base from J; junction bases left unmatched: 11. Written as DNA, the CDR3 is TGTGCCAGCAGCTTTGAGGGACCTGGACAGGGTTCCTACAATGAGCAGTTCTTC. Protein: CASSFEGPGQGSYNEQFF. Together with reference TRBV7-6 and TRBJ2-1, the CDR3 gives the full variable domain: GAGVSQSPRYKVTKRGQDVALRCDPISGHVSLYWYRQALGQGPEFLTYFNYEAQQDKSGLPNDRFSAERPEGSISTLTIQRTEQRDSAMYRCASSFEGPGQGSYNEQFFGPGTRLTVL.

The rearrangement uses TRBV2 and TRBJ1-2; a possible D gene is TRBD1 (5 bases). This CDR3 region has 14 residues. Germline values: CDR1 SNHLY, CDR2 FYNNEI. The V and J ends lost 4 bases and 4 bases respectively, with 13 bases between them. In nucleotides, the CDR3 is TGTGCCAGCAGTGTCCGGCAGGGTGGCTATGGCTACACCTTC. The encoded protein is CASSVRQGGYGYTF.

The chain has TRBV5-8 and TRBJ1-4, with D possibly matching TRBD1 (6 bases). V lost 4 bases and J lost 7, with 17 bases in between. CDR3 length: 15 residues. Per the germline V gene, CDR1 is SGHTS and CDR2 is YDEGEE. The CDR3 DNA sequence: TGTGCCAGCAGCCCAGGGGCAAGCCTCGGTGAAAAACTGTTTTTT. This encodes CASSPGASLGEKLFF.

This clone occurred a few times. This chain links TRBV18 with TRBJ1-1, with D possibly TRBD1 on 6 matching bases. Germline CDR1 is KGHSH and CDR2 is LQKENI. The V and J ends lost 3 bases and 5 bases respectively, with 13 bases between them. This CDR3 spans 14 amino acids. DNA of the CDR3: TGTGCCAGCTCACCCCCAAACAGGGAAACTGAAGCTTTCTTT. This sequence encodes CASSPPNRETEAFF. The full variable domain, with the rest looked up from reference TRBV18 and TRBJ1-1, is NAGVMQNPRHLVRRRGQEARLRCSPMKGHSHVYWYRQLPEEGLKFMVYLQKENIIDESGMPKERFSAEFPKEGPSILRIQQVVRGDSAAYFCASSPPNRETEAFFGQGTRLTVV.

This clone appeared once. The J gene is TRBJ2-7, the V gene TRBV6-6, with D uncertain. The germline CDR1 and CDR2 sequences are MNHNY and SVGAGI (reference sequence). With 6 bases removed from V and 3 bases from J, the gap between germline ends came to 15 bases. The CDR3 is 14 amino acids. This CDR3 reads CASRLATGFYEQYF. CDR3 DNA: TGTGCCAGCAGGCTTGCGACTGGATTCTACGAGCAGTACTTC.

The chain joins TRBV7-2 to TRBJ1-2, with D possibly matching TRBD1 (6 bases). V lost 5 bases to trimming and J lost 4 bases, with 17 bases between them. Germline CDR1 reads SGHTA; CDR2 reads FQGNSA. This CDR3 has 15 residues. DNA for the CDR3: TGTGCCAGCAGCGTAAAGGTGGGGGCAGCCTATGGCTACACCTTC. Its translation: CASSVKVGAAYGYTF.

V usage is TRBV12-5 and J usage is TRBJ2-1; 8 nucleotides line up with TRBD1. The CDR3 runs 16 residues. In germline, CDR1 is LGHNT, CDR2 FRNRAP. Germline trimming cut 0 bases from V and 2 bases from J; bases unmatched to any gene: 3. This CDR3 reads CASGLVQGGAYNEQFF. The CDR3 coding sequence is TGTGCTAGTGGTTTGGTACAGGGGGGCGCCTACAATGAGCAGTTCTTC.

The chain links TRBV7-8 to TRBJ2-7; D may correspond to TRBD1 or TRBD2 (7 bases each). Germline assignment: CDR1 SGHVS and CDR2 FQNEAQ. V was pared by 3 bases and J by 1 base, with 19 bases between. The CDR3 sequence is 17 residues long. CDR3 nucleotide sequence: TGTGCCAGCAGCTTGGTCCGCAACAGGGGAGGGTCCTACGAGCAGTACTTC. Protein product: CASSLVRNRGGSYEQYF.

V usage is TRBV29-1 and J usage is TRBJ1-2; TRBD1 might be the D (6 bases). Germline CDR1 is SQVTM and CDR2 is ANQGSEA. V lost 4 bases, J lost 2 bases, and 14 bases lay in between. The length of the CDR3 is 14 residues. The CDR3 sequence: CSVVDPTGNYGYTF. DNA for the CDR3: TGCAGCGTTGTAGACCCGACAGGAAACTATGGCTACACCTTC.

V and J are TRBV7-9 and TRBJ2-7; D not certain. Germline V lookup: CDR1 SEHNR, CDR2 FQNEAQ (reference sequence). This CDR3 spans 11 amino acids. The V end was cut by 7 bases, the J end by 7 bases, with 11 bases between. The CDR3, as DNA: TGTGCCAGCACCCTTAGTCAGGAGCAGTACTTC. Its protein is CASTLSQEQYF.

This clone was counted once. V is TRBV9 and J is TRBJ2-5; 12 bases align to TRBD2. The germline V gene has CDR1 SGDLS and CDR2 YYNGEE. V was clipped by 0 bases and J by 5 bases; unmatched bases: 8. CDR3 length: 17 amino acids. The CDR3 is CASSVGASGGVVETQYF. The CDR3 region has the DNA TGTGCCAGCAGCGTAGGAGCTAGCGGGGGGGTTGTCGAGACCCAGTACTTC.

J is TRBJ1-2 and V is TRBV30, with TRBD1 as a possible D gene (6 bases). The germline V gene has CDR1 GTSNPN and CDR2 SVGIG (reference sequence). Trimming took off 0 bases at V and 5 bases at J, with 10 bases between the two ends. The CDR3 is made up of 13 amino acids. The CDR3 DNA is TGTGCCTGGAGTGTTAACCAGGGGTATGGCTACACCTTC. It specifies CAWSVNQGYGYTF.

This chain links TRBV2 with TRBJ2-2; D unresolved. V lost 6 bases to trimming and J lost 3 bases, with 14 bases between them. CDR1 SNHLY and CDR2 FYNNEI come from the germline V gene. CDR3 length equals 15 residues. CDR3 sequence reads: CASRPYGLDTGELFF. The CDR3 nucleotides are TGTGCCAGCAGGCCGTATGGCCTAGACACCGGGGAGCTGTTTTTT.

The rearrangement links TRBV2 to TRBJ2-7; D possibly matches TRBD1 or TRBD2 (5 bases each). The CDR3 has 13 amino acids. V was trimmed by 4 bases and J by 2 bases, leaving 9 bases between them. Germline values: CDR1 SNHLY, CDR2 FYNNEI. For the CDR3, the DNA is TGTGCCAGCAGTGGGGACGTTCCCTACGAGCAGTACTTC. Translated: CASSGDVPYEQYF.

The rearrangement links TRBV6-5 to TRBJ2-7, with a weak D call TRBD1 (5 bases). V lost 8 bases, J lost 2 bases, and 19 bases lay in between. CDR3 size: 15 residues. Germline V gene sequence: CDR1 MNHEY, CDR2 SVGAGI. The CDR3: CASPSGAGCPYEQYF. CDR3 sequence (DNA): TGTGCCAGCCCCTCTGGGGCAGGGTGTCCCTACGAGCAGTACTTC.

The chain uses TRBV9 and TRBJ1-2, with D possibly TRBD1 on 5 matching bases. Trimming shortened V by 3 bases and J by 4 bases, and 16 bases separated the two germline ends. Germline lookup yields CDR1 SGDLS and CDR2 YYNGEE. The CDR3 consists of 15 residues. The CDR3 region is CASSERSGAFYGYTF. DNA of the CDR3: TGTGCCAGCAGCGAGCGAAGCGGGGCCTTCTATGGCTACACCTTC.

This chain uses TRBV5-6 with TRBJ2-7; tentative D call: TRBD1 (6 bases). CDR1 and CDR2 from the germline V gene are SGHDT and YYEEEE. CDR3 length: 16 residues. Trimming removed 4 bases from V and 2 bases from J, with 19 bases in between. The DNA for the CDR3 is TGTGCCAGCAGCCTAACTGTGGGGACATTGACCTACGAGCAGTACTTC. It is translated as CASSLTVGTLTYEQYF.